One sample yielded the 31 T cell receptor beta chains listed below, sequenced in a study of cytomegalovirus exposure and HLA in healthy donors. The PCR had 60 Vbeta and 13 Jbeta primers. The method was immunoSEQ multiplex PCR; TCRdb's version includes in-frame clones alone and lacks a portion of them. The repertoire holds some 180,000 clones, with roughly 79% as singletons. Sequenced: PBMCs. The receptor source for this set is a male donor in good health and CMV-seronegative.

The V and J genes are TRBV9 and TRBJ1-2; the D gene is possibly TRBD1 (5 bases). Trimming stripped 6 bases from V and 5 bases from J, with 23 bases between. Per the germline V gene, CDR1 is SGDLS and CDR2 is YYNGEE. The CDR3 covers 16 residues. The CDR3 is CASTDRGGKGRYGYTF. The CDR3 nucleotides are TGTGCCAGCACCGACCGTGGGGGGAAAGGGAGGTATGGCTACACCTTC.

The chain links TRBV9 to TRBJ2-3; D not resolved. Per the germline V gene, CDR1 is SGDLS and CDR2 is YYNGEE. The CDR3 runs 10 residues. V shed 7 bases and J shed 6 bases, with 6 bases lying between them. CDR3: CASGDDTQYF. CDR3 bases: TGTGCCAGCGGAGACGATACGCAGTATTTT.

The V call is TRBV9, the J call TRBJ1-1; 8 nucleotides agree with TRBD1. CDR1 SGDLS and CDR2 YYNGEE come from the germline V gene. The CDR3 contains 15 residues. The V gene end was trimmed by 4 bases and the J gene end by 0 bases; junction bases not matched to a gene: 5. The CDR3 is CASSLGQGLNTEAFF. The CDR3 nucleotides read TGTGCCAGCAGCCTAGGACAGGGTCTGAACACTGAAGCTTTCTTT.

V and J are TRBV10-3 and TRBJ2-1; weak D call: TRBD2 (5 bases). CDR1 is ENHRY and CDR2 is SYGVKD in the germline V gene. V was clipped by 0 bases and J by 7 bases, with 16 bases between them. The CDR3 consists of 16 residues. Here the CDR3 DNA reads TGTGCCATCAGTGAGTCTGACCGGACGAGGGATAATGAGCAGTTCTTC. Translation gives CAISESDRTRDNEQFF.

V usage is TRBV6-6 and J usage is TRBJ2-1; D may be TRBD2 (5 bases). V lost 11 bases to trimming and J lost 1 base, with 15 bases between them. Germline loops: CDR1 MNHNY, CDR2 SVGAGI (reference sequence). CDR3 length: 14 amino acids. The CDR3 here is CACVGSISYNEQFF. The CDR3 DNA follows: TGTGCCTGTGTAGGGAGCATTTCCTACAATGAGCAGTTCTTC.

This clone has a handful of counts. The rearrangement joins TRBV19 to TRBJ1-5; 11 nucleotides match TRBD1. Germline V gene sequence: CDR1 LNHDA, CDR2 SQIVND (reference sequence). The CDR3 runs 15 residues. With V trimmed by 3 bases and J by 4 bases, 2 bases remained unmatched. The CDR3 loop is CASSMGTGGNQPQHF. For the CDR3, the DNA is TGTGCCAGTAGTATGGGGACAGGGGGTAATCAGCCCCAGCATTTT. The full variable domain, in which reference TRBV19 and TRBJ1-5 provide the parts outside the CDR3, is DGGITQSPKYLFRKEGQNVTLSCEQNLNHDAMYWYRQDPGQGLRLIYYSQIVNDFQKGDIAEGYSVSREKKESFPLTVTSAQKNPTAFYLCASSMGTGGNQPQHFGDGTRLSIL.

This clone was detected only once. The chain links TRBV27 to TRBJ2-7; TRBD1 agrees at 10 bases. Germline-derived CDR1 and CDR2 are MNHEY and SMNVEV (reference sequence). The CDR3 has 16 residues. V was clipped by 6 bases and J by 4 bases; unmatched bases: 12. The CDR3 here is CASRTTPGQGSYEQYF. DNA of the CDR3: TGTGCCAGCAGGACAACACCGGGACAGGGGTCATACGAGCAGTACTTC.

The V gene is TRBV6-6, the J gene TRBJ1-5, with 9 bases lining up with TRBD1. The CDR3 loop spans 15 amino acids. J lost 4 bases, V lost 1 base, and 2 bases had no gene match. The germline CDR1 and CDR2 sequences are MNHNY and SVGAGI (reference sequence). This CDR3 is CASSYWDRENQPQHF. The DNA of the CDR3 is TGTGCCAGCAGTTACTGGGACAGGGAAAATCAGCCCCAGCATTTT.

The chain is built from TRBV2 and TRBJ2-7; D is ambiguous. Germline loops: CDR1 SNHLY, CDR2 FYNNEI. Trimming removed 4 bases at V and 2 bases at J, with 12 bases between. The CDR3 contains 14 residues. The DNA for the CDR3 is TGTGCCAGCAGTGGGTTGGAGCAGACCTACGAGCAGTACTTC. Amino acid sequence: CASSGLEQTYEQYF.

This clone was recorded once. V and J are TRBV29-1 and TRBJ2-1, with 14 bases lining up with TRBD2. V shed 5 bases, J shed 12 bases, and the junction held 9 bases outside the gene matches. The CDR3 consists of 14 residues. CDR1 is SQVTM and CDR2 is ANQGSEA in the germline V gene. CDR3 sequence reads: CSVYRLAGGAAQFF. CDR3 bases: TGCAGCGTTTATCGACTAGCGGGAGGGGCGGCGCAGTTCTTC.

The chain recombines TRBV6-6 with TRBJ2-2; 10 nucleotides align to TRBD1. Germline-derived CDR1 and CDR2 are MNHNY and SVGAGI (reference sequence). V was clipped by 4 bases and J by 4 bases; unmatched bases: 6. The CDR3 runs 16 residues. The CDR3 reads CASSSLTGGFTGELFF. The CDR3, as DNA: TGTGCCAGCAGTTCCCTGACAGGGGGCTTCACCGGGGAGCTGTTTTTT.

The chain employs TRBV4-1 and TRBJ2-1; D might be TRBD2 (6 bases). The V end lost 8 bases, the J end lost 0 bases, and 14 bases lay between the germline ends. The germline V gene has CDR1 MGHRA and CDR2 YSYEKL. The CDR3 is made up of 15 amino acids. The CDR3, as DNA: TGCGCCAGCTTCCCTCGGGGGTCCTCCTACAATGAGCAGTTCTTC. Its translation: CASFPRGSSYNEQFF.

The V gene is TRBV9, the J gene TRBJ2-3; D is unclear. The CDR3 is made up of 14 amino acids. V lost 3 bases and J 0 bases, leaving 8 bases between the germline ends. Germline lookup yields CDR1 SGDLS and CDR2 YYNGEE. The CDR3 is CASSGSGSTDTQYF. The CDR3 DNA is TGTGCCAGCAGCGGGAGTGGAAGCACAGATACGCAGTATTTT.

This chain links TRBV10-3 with TRBJ2-6; 8 bases are shared with TRBD2. Per germline, CDR1 ENHRY and CDR2 SYGVKD. The length of the CDR3 is 15 residues. V lost 10 bases to trimming and J lost 3 bases; unmatched junction nucleotides: 8. The CDR3 spells CATQAGAGGANVLTF. The CDR3 nucleotides read TGTGCCACCCAAGCGGGAGCAGGTGGGGCCAACGTCCTGACTTTC.

The rearrangement links TRBV4-1 to TRBJ1-5; 8 bases map to TRBD1. Germline V gene data show CDR1 as MGHRA and CDR2 as YSYEKL. The V segment lost 2 bases and the J segment 4 bases; nucleotides outside the gene matches: 10. The CDR3 is made up of 17 amino acids. The CDR3 coding sequence is TGCGCCAGCAGCCAAACTTACCGGGACAGGCCGAATCAGCCCCAGCATTTT. The encoded protein is CASSQTYRDRPNQPQHF.

The chain combines TRBV30 with TRBJ2-1; D gene uncertain. Trimming shortened V by 0 bases and J by 8 bases, and 5 bases separated the two germline ends. The CDR3 totals 11 residues. From germline, CDR1 is GTSNPN and CDR2 SVGIG (reference sequence). CDR3 in DNA: TGTGCCTGGAGTGTCCTTGATGAGCAGTTCTTC. Protein product: CAWSVLDEQFF. The whole variable domain, filled in from reference TRBV30 and TRBJ2-1, reads SQTIHQWPATLVQPVGSPLSLECTVEGTSNPNLYWYRQAAGRGLQLLFYSVGIGQISSEVPQNLSASRPQDRQFILSSKKLLLSDSGFYLCAWSVLDEQFFGPGTRLTVL.

This chain uses TRBV27 with TRBJ1-2, with D possibly TRBD1 on 5 matching bases. The CDR3 consists of 16 residues. Trimming cost V 6 bases and J 1 base, with 18 bases left between them. The germline V gene has CDR1 MNHEY and CDR2 SMNVEV (reference sequence). CDR3 loop: CASRGGTLLYNYGYTF. CDR3 coding DNA: TGTGCCAGCAGGGGGGGGACCCTCCTCTATAACTATGGCTACACCTTC.

J is TRBJ1-5 and V is TRBV6-1; 10 nucleotides line up with TRBD1. The CDR3 sequence is 15 residues long. Per germline, CDR1 MNHNS and CDR2 SASEGT. Trimming removed 4 bases from V and 8 bases from J; junction bases left unmatched: 8. The CDR3 is CASSVRDRGTEPQHF. The CDR3 nucleotides are TGTGCCAGCAGTGTTCGGGACAGGGGAACGGAGCCCCAGCATTTT.

V is TRBV6-5 and J is TRBJ2-5; D possibly corresponds to TRBD1 (5 bases). This CDR3 region has 15 residues. V lost 2 bases and J lost 4, with 14 bases in between. Looked up from germline, CDR1 is MNHEY and CDR2 is SVGAGI. In DNA, the CDR3 is TGTGCCAGCAGTTACGTCCTCAGGGCTCCAGAGACCCAGTACTTC. Translating gives CASSYVLRAPETQYF.

To note about this clone: The same CDR3 can be traced to other DNA sequences in this sample. The chain joins TRBV6-1 to TRBJ1-5; 10 bases align to TRBD1. The trim removed 3 bases at V and 0 bases at J, leaving 5 bases unmatched. This CDR3 comprises 17 residues. The germline V gene encodes CDR1 MNHNS and CDR2 SASEGT. The CDR3 spells CASSERTGGYSNQPQHF. As DNA, the CDR3 is TGTGCCAGCAGTGAGAGGACAGGGGGTTATAGCAATCAGCCCCAGCATTTT.

This chain uses TRBV7-9 with TRBJ2-6; a possible D gene is TRBD2 (6 bases). The CDR3 extends over 18 amino acids. Germline V gives CDR1 SEHNR, CDR2 FQNEAQ (reference sequence). Deletions cut 5 bases from V and 0 bases from J, with 17 bases between. For the CDR3, the DNA is TGTGCCAGCAGCACCTTACCGGGACTTAACTCTGGGGCCAACGTCCTGACTTTC. The encoded protein is CASSTLPGLNSGANVLTF.

The chain has TRBV5-4 and TRBJ2-1; TRBD1 might be the D (6 bases). CDR3 length: 15 residues. The germline V gene has CDR1 SGHNT and CDR2 YYREEE (reference sequence). V dropped 2 bases and J dropped 4 bases, with 13 bases sitting between them. CDR3 amino acids: CASSFRGVSYNEQFF. The DNA for the CDR3 is TGTGCCAGCAGCTTCAGGGGAGTGTCGTACAATGAGCAGTTCTTC.

This clone was seen only a few times. This chain uses TRBV6-4 with TRBJ2-1; 10 nucleotides align to TRBD2. The CDR3 runs 16 residues. The germline gives CDR1 MRHNA, CDR2 SNTAGT. J was trimmed by 8 bases and V by 0 bases; bases with no gene match: 7. The DNA for the CDR3 is TGTGCCAGCAGTGACTCAGGCCTAGCGGGAGTATATGAGCAGTTCTTC. Encoded protein: CASSDSGLAGVYEQFF.

The J gene is TRBJ2-5, the V gene TRBV5-1; 11 bases are a match to TRBD1. With V trimmed by 4 bases and J by 5 bases, 10 bases remained unmatched. Germline V CDR1 and CDR2: SGHRS, YFSETQ. The CDR3 is made up of 16 amino acids. DNA of the CDR3: TGCGCCAGCAGCCGCTTCCCGGGACAGGGGGACGAGACCCAGTACTTC. Amino acids: CASSRFPGQGDETQYF.

This clone was counted only a few times. J is TRBJ1-1 and V is TRBV7-2; tentative D call: TRBD1 (6 bases). The germline V and J ends were trimmed by 5 bases and 3 bases, with 16 bases remaining between them. This CDR3 has 15 amino acids. Per germline, CDR1 SGHTA and CDR2 FQGNSA. CDR3 in amino acids: CASSVQGGSDTEAFF. In DNA, the CDR3 is TGTGCCAGCAGCGTACAGGGAGGGTCAGACACTGAAGCTTTCTTT.

The CDR3: CASSSPTSEAFF. CDR3 bases: TGTGCCAGCAGCTCCCCTACCTCTGAAGCTTTCTTT. The rearrangement uses TRBV5-4 and TRBJ1-1; D remains unclear. Germline V gene sequence: CDR1 SGHNT, CDR2 YYREEE (reference sequence). Between the trimmed V and J ends, which lost 3 bases and 6 bases, there was a span of 9 bases. The CDR3 is made up of 12 amino acids.

The chain has TRBV7-2 and TRBJ2-1; TRBD2 matches at 9 bases. CDR1 SGHTA and CDR2 FQGNSA come from the germline V gene. The CDR3 contains 14 residues. V shed 0 bases, J shed 10 bases, and the junction held 4 bases outside the gene matches. CDR3 region: CASSLAIAGDEQFF. The CDR3, as DNA: TGTGCCAGCAGCTTAGCGATAGCGGGAGACGAGCAGTTCTTC.

This sequence joins TRBV6-1 and TRBJ1-2; D remains ambiguous. Germline CDR1 and CDR2: MNHNS and SASEGT. Trimming cost V 0 bases and J 6 bases, with 11 bases left between them. CDR3 length equals 14 residues. The CDR3 nucleotides read TGTGCCAGCAGTGAAGCCGGCGGTGCTGATGGCTACACCTTC. Amino acid sequence: CASSEAGGADGYTF.

Comment on this clone: Other DNA sequences in the sample encode the same CDR3. This chain uses TRBV7-2 with TRBJ2-6; D unclear. The CDR3 sequence is 14 residues long. Trimming shortened V by 4 bases and J by 0 bases, and 4 bases separated the two germline ends. Germline CDR1 reads SGHTA; CDR2 reads FQGNSA. The CDR3 bases are TGTGCCAGCAGCTCGAGCTCTGGGGCCAACGTCCTGACTTTC. Protein: CASSSSSGANVLTF.

This chain links TRBV5-1 with TRBJ2-1; possible D gene TRBD1, 6 bases. Trimming removed 3 bases from V and 4 bases from J, with 14 bases in between. The CDR3 sequence is 15 residues long. The germline V gene has CDR1 SGHRS and CDR2 YFSETQ. CDR3 in amino acids: CASSSMGARYNEQFF. For the CDR3, the DNA is TGCGCCAGCAGCTCCATGGGGGCGCGTTACAATGAGCAGTTCTTC. The full variable domain, with the rest looked up from reference TRBV5-1 and TRBJ2-1, is KAGVTQTPRYLIKTRGQQVTLSCSPISGHRSVSWYQQTPGQGLQFLFEYFSETQRNKGNFPGRFSGRQFSNSRSEMNVSTLELGDSALYLCASSSMGARYNEQFFGPGTRLTVL.

The rearrangement links TRBV30 to TRBJ1-6, with 11 bases lining up with TRBD1. V dropped 4 bases and J dropped 1; count of bases not matched to a gene: 9. Germline-derived CDR1 and CDR2 are GTSNPN and SVGIG (reference sequence). The CDR3 is 18 residues long. Here the CDR3 DNA reads TGTGCCTGGACTCCCGGGACAGGGGGTAGGTCCTATAATTCACCCCTCCACTTT. Its translation is CAWTPGTGGRSYNSPLHF.